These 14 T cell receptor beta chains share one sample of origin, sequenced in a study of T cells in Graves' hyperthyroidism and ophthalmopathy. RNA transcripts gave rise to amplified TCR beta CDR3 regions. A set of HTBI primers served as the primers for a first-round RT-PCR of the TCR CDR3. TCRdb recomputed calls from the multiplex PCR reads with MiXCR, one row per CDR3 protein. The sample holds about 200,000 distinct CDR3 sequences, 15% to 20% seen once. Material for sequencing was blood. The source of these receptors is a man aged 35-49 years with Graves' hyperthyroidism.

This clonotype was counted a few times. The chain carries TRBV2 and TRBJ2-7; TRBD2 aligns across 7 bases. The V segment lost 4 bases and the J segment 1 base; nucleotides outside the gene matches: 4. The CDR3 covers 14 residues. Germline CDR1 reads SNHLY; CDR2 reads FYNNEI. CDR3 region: CASSGSGNSYEQYF. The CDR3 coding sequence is TGTGCCAGCAGTGGAAGCGGGAATTCCTACGAGCAGTACTTC.

CDR3 bases: TGCAGCGTTGCGGGACAGATCATGAACACTGAAGCTTTCTTT. Its translation is CSVAGQIMNTEAFF. J is TRBJ1-1 and V is TRBV29-1; the match to TRBD1 covers 7 bases. J lost 0 bases, V lost 4 bases, and 5 bases had no gene match. This CDR3 is built from 14 residues. CDR1 and CDR2 (germline): SQVTM, ANQGSEA.

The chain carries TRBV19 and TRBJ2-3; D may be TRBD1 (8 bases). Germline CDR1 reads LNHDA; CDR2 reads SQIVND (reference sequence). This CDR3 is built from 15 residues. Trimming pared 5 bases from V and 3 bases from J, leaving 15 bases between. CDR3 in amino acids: CASSATQGGTDTQYF. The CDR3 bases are TGTGCCAGTAGTGCAACACAGGGGGGGACAGATACGCAGTATTTT.

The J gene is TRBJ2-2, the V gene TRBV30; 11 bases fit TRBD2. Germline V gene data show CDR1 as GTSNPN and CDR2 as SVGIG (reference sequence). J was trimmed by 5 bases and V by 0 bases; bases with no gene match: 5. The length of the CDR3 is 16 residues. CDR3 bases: TGTGCCTGGAGTGTACCTACTAGCGGGGGAACCGGGGAGCTGTTTTTT. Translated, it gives CAWSVPTSGGTGELFF.

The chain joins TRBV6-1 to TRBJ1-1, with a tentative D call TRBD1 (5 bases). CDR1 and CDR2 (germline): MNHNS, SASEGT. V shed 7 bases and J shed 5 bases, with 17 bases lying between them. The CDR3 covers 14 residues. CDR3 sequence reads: CASKHGRVGTEAFF. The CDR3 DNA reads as TGTGCCAGCAAGCACGGCAGGGTAGGGACTGAAGCTTTCTTT.

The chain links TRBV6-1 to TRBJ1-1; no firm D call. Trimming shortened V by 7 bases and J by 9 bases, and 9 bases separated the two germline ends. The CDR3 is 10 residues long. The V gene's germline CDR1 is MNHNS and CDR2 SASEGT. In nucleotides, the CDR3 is TGTGCCAGCATGGGAGCTCAAGCTTTCTTT. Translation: CASMGAQAFF.

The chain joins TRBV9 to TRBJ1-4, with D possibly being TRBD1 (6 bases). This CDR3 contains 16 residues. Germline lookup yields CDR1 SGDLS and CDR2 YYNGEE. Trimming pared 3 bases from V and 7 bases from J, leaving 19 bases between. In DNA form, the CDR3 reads TGTGCCAGCAGCGCCTTATCCGGCGGGGGCGGTGAAAAACTGTTTTTT. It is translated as CASSALSGGGGEKLFF.

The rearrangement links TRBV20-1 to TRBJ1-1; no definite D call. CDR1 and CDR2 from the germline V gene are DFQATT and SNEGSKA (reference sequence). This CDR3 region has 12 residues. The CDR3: CKVSGMGTEAFF. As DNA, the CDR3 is TGCAAGGTATCGGGTATGGGGACTGAAGCTTTCTTT.

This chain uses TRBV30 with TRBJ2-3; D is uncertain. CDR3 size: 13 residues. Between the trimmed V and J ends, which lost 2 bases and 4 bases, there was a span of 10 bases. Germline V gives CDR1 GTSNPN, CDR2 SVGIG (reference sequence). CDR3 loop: CAWSSTSPDTQYF. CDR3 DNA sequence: TGTGCCTGGAGTTCAACCTCCCCAGATACGCAGTATTTT.

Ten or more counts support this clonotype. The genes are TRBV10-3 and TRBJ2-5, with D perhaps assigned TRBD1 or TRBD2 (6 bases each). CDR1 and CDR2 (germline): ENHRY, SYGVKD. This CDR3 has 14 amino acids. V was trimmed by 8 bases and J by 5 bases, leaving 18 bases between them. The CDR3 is CAILDRLGGETQYF. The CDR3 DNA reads TGTGCCATCCTAGACAGACTAGGGGGGGAGACCCAGTACTTC.

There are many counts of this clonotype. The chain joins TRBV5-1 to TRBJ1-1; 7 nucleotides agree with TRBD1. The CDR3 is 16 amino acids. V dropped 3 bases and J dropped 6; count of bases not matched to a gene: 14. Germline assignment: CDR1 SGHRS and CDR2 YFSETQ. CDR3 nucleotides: TGCGCCAGCAGCTCTTCCGGACAGGATATAAGTTCTGAAGCTTTCTTT. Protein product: CASSSSGQDISSEAFF.

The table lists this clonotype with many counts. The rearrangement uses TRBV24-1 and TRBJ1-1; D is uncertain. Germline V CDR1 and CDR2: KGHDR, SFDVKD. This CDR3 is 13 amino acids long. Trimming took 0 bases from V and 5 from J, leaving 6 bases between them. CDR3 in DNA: TGTGCCACCAGTGATTTGCCAGGTACTGAAGCTTTCTTT. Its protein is CATSDLPGTEAFF.

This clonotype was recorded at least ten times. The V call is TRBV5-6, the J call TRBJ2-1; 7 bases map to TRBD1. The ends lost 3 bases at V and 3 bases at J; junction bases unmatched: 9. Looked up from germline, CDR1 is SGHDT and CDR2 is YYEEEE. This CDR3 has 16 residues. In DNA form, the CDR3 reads TGTGCCAGCAGCTCAACGGACAGGAACCTCTACAATGAGCAGTTCTTC. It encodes CASSSTDRNLYNEQFF.

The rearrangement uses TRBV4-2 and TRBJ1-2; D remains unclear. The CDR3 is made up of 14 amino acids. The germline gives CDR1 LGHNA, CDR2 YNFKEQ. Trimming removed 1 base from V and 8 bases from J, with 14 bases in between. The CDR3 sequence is CASSQVASKGGYTF. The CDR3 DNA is TGTGCCAGCAGCCAAGTGGCCAGCAAGGGCGGCTACACCTTC.